These 26 T cell receptor beta chains share one sample of origin, sequenced in a study of glioma-infiltrating T cells. Using RNA template, CDR3s of TCR alpha and beta were amplified with iRepertoire arm-PCR. TCRdb reanalysed the multiplex PCR reads using MiXCR and keeps one entry per CDR3 protein. Here the sample spans under 200,000 distinct CDR3 sequences, roughly two fifths being singletons. The source material was glioma tissue, nonneoplastic brain tissue, or PBMCs (not recorded which). These receptors were obtained from a human donor with low-grade glioma or glioblastoma, undergoing nonglioma brain surgery, or in good health (not recorded which).

Only a few counts were recorded for this clonotype. This chain links TRBV12-3 or TRBV12-4 with TRBJ2-6; tentative D call: TRBD2 (6 bases). Trimming left V 3 bases short and J 2 bases short, with 8 bases between. This CDR3 is 15 amino acids long. The CDR3 spells CASSFSGAGANVLTF. As DNA, the CDR3 is TGTGCCAGCAGTTTTTCGGGGGCTGGGGCCAACGTCCTGACTTTC.

The sample holds many counts of this clonotype. The J gene is TRBJ2-7, the V gene TRBV28; 7 bases align to TRBD1. J lost 3 bases, V lost 4 bases, and 6 bases had no gene match. Germline V gives CDR1 MDHEN, CDR2 SYDVKM. The CDR3 totals 14 residues. CDR3 in amino acids: CASSSVRQGYEQYF. Written as DNA, the CDR3 is TGTGCCAGCAGTTCTGTGAGACAGGGCTACGAGCAGTACTTC.

Points on this clonotype: A clone one base away is much larger, so this may be a read error. The gene calls are TRBV6-2 or TRBV6-3 and TRBJ2-5; a possible D gene is TRBD1 (6 bases). This CDR3 is built from 17 residues. V lost 9 bases, J lost 0 bases, and 23 bases lay in between. Looked up from germline, CDR1 is MNHEY and CDR2 is SVGEGT. The CDR3 DNA is TGTGCCAGGAGTCCCCTCGATCGGACAGCGTACCAAGAGACCCAGTACTTC. It is translated as CARSPLDRTAYQETQYF.

This clonotype occurred many times. The chain is built from TRBV19 and TRBJ1-1; D is unclear. Germline assignment: CDR1 LNHDA and CDR2 SQIVND (reference sequence). The length of the CDR3 is 15 residues. The V gene lost 2 bases and the J gene lost 1 base, with 11 bases spanning the gap. The CDR3 coding sequence is TGTGCCAGTAGTATACCAGGACGGACGAACACTGAAGCTTTCTTT. Its protein product is CASSIPGRTNTEAFF.

Comments on this clonotype: At one of its ends the junction is not consistent with the germline gene, which may arise from a read error. V usage is TRBV6-1 and J usage is TRBJ2-3, with unresolved D. The CDR3 spans 13 residues. Germline values: CDR1 MNHNS, CDR2 SASEGT. CDR3 protein: CASMGKSTDTKYF. For the CDR3, the DNA is TGTGCCAGCATGGGAAAGAGCACAGATACGAAGTATTTT.

This clonotype was seen a handful of times. The chain uses TRBV10-3 and TRBJ2-1; D gene uncertain. Trimming left V 8 bases short and J 8 bases short, with 10 bases between. In germline, CDR1 is ENHRY, CDR2 SYGVKD. This CDR3 is 11 amino acids long. The CDR3, as DNA: TGTGCCATCGGTATCACTGATGAGCAGTTCTTC. Translating it yields CAIGITDEQFF.

This chain links TRBV7-9 with TRBJ2-3, with D possibly TRBD2 on 5 matching bases. Trimming took 1 base from V and 0 from J, leaving 8 bases between them. Germline CDR1 reads SEHNR; CDR2 reads FQNEAQ (reference sequence). CDR3 length: 15 residues. The CDR3 DNA sequence: TGTGCCAGCAGCTTAGAGGGCGGGAGCACAGATACGCAGTATTTT. Its protein is CASSLEGGSTDTQYF.

V and J are TRBV2 and TRBJ2-7; D is tentatively TRBD1 or TRBD2 (5 bases each). The CDR3 extends over 16 amino acids. V was pared by 6 bases and J by 7 bases, with 25 bases between. In germline, CDR1 is SNHLY, CDR2 FYNNEI. The CDR3 DNA reads TGTGCCAGCAGAGCAGACCCCGGGACCGAGCATCGTGAGCAGTACTTC. Protein product: CASRADPGTEHREQYF.

Of note for this clonotype: Being one base from a much bigger clone, this may be a read error. The chain joins TRBV7-6 to TRBJ2-5; no clear D gene. The CDR3 is 12 amino acids. Germline V gene sequence: CDR1 SGHVS, CDR2 FNYEAQ. Trimming removed 4 bases from V and 11 bases from J, with 14 bases in between. Here the CDR3 reads CASSSLHVLQYF. The CDR3 DNA follows: TGTGCCAGCAGCTCCCTACACGTATTGCAGTACTTC.

The chain combines TRBV6-2 or TRBV6-3 with TRBJ1-3, with D possibly matching TRBD1 (5 bases). CDR1 and CDR2 (germline): MNHEY, SVGEGT. Trimming took off 5 bases at V and 0 bases at J, with 8 bases between the two ends. This CDR3 comprises 14 residues. In nucleotides, the CDR3 is TGTGCCAGCAGTAAGGACACCTCTGGAAACACCATATATTTT. Its translation is CASSKDTSGNTIYF.

About this clonotype itself: A much bigger clone sits one base away, suggesting this may be a read error. This chain links TRBV20-1 with TRBJ2-1, with D unresolved. This CDR3 contains 14 residues. Germline CDR1 DFQATT, CDR2 SNEGSKA (reference sequence). The CDR3 nucleotides are TGCAGTCCTAGTTCCCGTATGAGGTCTAATGAGCAGTTCTTC. Its translation: CSPSSRMRSNEQFF.

The chain has TRBV5-1 and TRBJ2-1; 8 bases fit TRBD2. This CDR3 is built from 15 residues. Germline CDR1 is SGHRS and CDR2 is YFSETQ. After removal of 0 bases from V and 8 bases from J, the junction contained 7 bases not matched to a gene. The CDR3 DNA reads as TGCGCCAGCAGCTTGGTAGCGGGATTACAGGATGAGCAGTTCTTC. Encoded protein: CASSLVAGLQDEQFF.

This clonotype was counted a few times. The rearrangement uses TRBV14 and TRBJ1-1, with D unclear. This CDR3 region has 16 residues. Per germline, CDR1 SGHDN and CDR2 FVKESK. Trimming shortened V by 1 base and J by 3 bases, and 15 bases separated the two germline ends. Written as DNA, the CDR3 is TGTGCCAGCAGCCAAGTTCTACCAGGATTAGACACTGAAGCTTTCTTT. Protein sequence: CASSQVLPGLDTEAFF.

This clonotype was found many times. V usage is TRBV2 and J usage is TRBJ1-3, with D unclear. Trimming removed 3 bases from V and 4 bases from J, with 7 bases in between. The length of the CDR3 is 13 residues. Germline CDR1 SNHLY, CDR2 FYNNEI. CDR3 sequence reads: CASSEAAGNTIYF. CDR3 nucleotides: TGTGCCAGCAGTGAGGCAGCCGGAAACACCATATATTTT.

The table lists this clonotype with many counts. The rearrangement uses TRBV20-1 and TRBJ2-1, with D tentatively TRBD1 or TRBD2 (6 bases each). The length of the CDR3 is 17 residues. Germline V gene sequence: CDR1 DFQATT, CDR2 SNEGSKA (reference sequence). V lost 0 bases to trimming and J lost 5 bases, with 20 bases between them. The DNA of the CDR3 is TGCAGTGCTAGAGAGAGGAACATCATAGGGGGGCACAATGAGCAGTTCTTC. Its translation is CSARERNIIGGHNEQFF.

This clonotype appeared a few times. The genes are TRBV29-1 and TRBJ2-3; tentatively, D is TRBD1 or TRBD2 (5 bases each). Germline V gene data show CDR1 as SQVTM and CDR2 as ANQGSEA. Trimming stripped 1 base from V and 14 bases from J, with 19 bases between. The CDR3 spans 13 residues. CDR3 residues: CSVEAGKGTKSYF. The CDR3, as DNA: TGCAGCGTTGAAGCAGGAAAAGGGACCAAATCGTATTTT.

A word on this clonotype: The junction departs from the called germline gene at one end, perhaps through a read error. The V call is TRBV6-6, the J call TRBJ2-1; D may be TRBD2 (5 bases). Germline CDR1 is MNHNY and CDR2 is SVGAGI (reference sequence). The CDR3 totals 15 residues. The CDR3: CASSLLEGVTNEKFF. For the CDR3, the DNA is TGTGCCAGCAGTCTACTAGAGGGAGTAACGAATGAGAAGTTCTTC.

This clonotype has at least ten counts. The V call is TRBV20-1, the J call TRBJ1-1; 8 nucleotides agree with TRBD1. The CDR3 loop spans 12 amino acids. Per germline, CDR1 DFQATT and CDR2 SNEGSKA (reference sequence). Trimming removed 6 bases from V and 5 bases from J; junction bases left unmatched: 5. This chain's CDR3 is CSAGQGGTEAFF. The CDR3 coding sequence is TGCAGTGCCGGACAGGGCGGGACTGAAGCTTTCTTT.

This clonotype occurred a few times. One junction end disagrees with the germline gene, perhaps due to a read error. The chain combines TRBV6-1 with TRBJ2-7, with TRBD1 matching over 7 bases. The germline CDR1 and CDR2 sequences are MNHNS and SASEGT. CDR3 length: 13 residues. The CDR3 loop reads CAISDGTEDEQYF. The CDR3 DNA follows: TGTGCCATCAGTGACGGGACAGAGGACGAGCAGTACTTC.

J is TRBJ2-1 and V is TRBV2; possible D gene TRBD2, 7 bases. Per germline, CDR1 SNHLY and CDR2 FYNNEI. Trimming pared 7 bases from V and 5 bases from J, leaving 24 bases between. This CDR3 comprises 17 residues. DNA for the CDR3: TGTGCCAGCACCCGGGGAGGGGGGTGGGAGCTGCACAATGAGCAGTTCTTC. This translates into CASTRGGGWELHNEQFF.

This clonotype has just one count. It may be a read error: a sequence one base away is much more abundant. The chain combines TRBV3-1 with TRBJ2-5; 8 bases agree with TRBD1. The germline CDR1 and CDR2 sequences are LGHDT and YNNKEL (reference sequence). The CDR3 contains 13 residues. CDR3 in amino acids: CASRQGKVETKYF. The CDR3 DNA reads TGTGCCAGCCGACAGGGGAAGGTAGAGACCAAGTACTTC.

This chain links TRBV28 with TRBJ2-7; 8 bases fit TRBD1. With 11 bases clipped from V and 6 bases from J, the junction kept 15 bases outside the gene matches. Germline V gene sequence: CDR1 MDHEN, CDR2 SYDVKM. This CDR3 is built from 14 residues. Written as DNA, the CDR3 is TGTGCCGGCAACTCCTGGACAGGGATAGGCGAGCAGTACTTC. This codes for CAGNSWTGIGEQYF.

In the case of this clonotype: A much larger clone lies a single base off, so this may be a read error. The chain employs TRBV7-9 and TRBJ1-1, with a possible D match to TRBD1 (6 bases). V shed 5 bases and J shed 4 bases, with 11 bases lying between them. Germline-derived CDR1 and CDR2 are SEHNR and FQNEAQ (reference sequence). This CDR3 is 13 amino acids long. CDR3 in DNA: TGTGCCAGCAGCGAGGGGGTGGGCACTGAAGCTTTCTTT. This encodes CASSEGVGTEAFF.

This clonotype has at least ten counts. This chain links TRBV6-6 with TRBJ1-4, with a weak D call TRBD1 (5 bases). Germline CDR1 MNHNY, CDR2 SVGAGI (reference sequence). There are 14 residues in the CDR3. V was cut by 1 base and J by 11 bases, with 14 bases left in between. The DNA of the CDR3 is TGTGCCAGCAGTTACTTTTCGGACAATCCCAAACTGTTTTTT. Translated: CASSYFSDNPKLFF.

J is TRBJ2-1 and V is TRBV6-1; TRBD2 might be the D (5 bases). The CDR3 contains 12 residues. Germline V CDR1 and CDR2: MNHNS, SASEGT. This CDR3 is CGKASSVGEQFF. CDR3 bases: TGTGGCAAGGCTAGCTCCGTCGGCGAGCAGTTCTTC.

This clonotype was counted between two and nine times. The chain carries TRBV5-1 and TRBJ2-1, with TRBD1 matching over 7 bases. CDR3 size: 14 residues. Germline CDR1 SGHRS, CDR2 YFSETQ. The V and J ends lost 3 bases and 6 bases, in that order; junction bases with no gene match: 6. For the CDR3, the DNA is TGCGCCAGCAGCTACGGACAGGACAGCAATGAGCAGTTCTTC. The encoded protein is CASSYGQDSNEQFF.